This TCR beta chain was profiled in a study of blood T cell repertoires in COVID-19. Study-level information: The United States, Italy and Spain were the sources of the acute and convalescent COVID-19 samples. T cells, B-cell-depleted T cells, or PBMCs supplied cDNA or gDNA.

In the source study's methods: How many nucleated cells were present was estimated from reference gene primer amplification. TCRdb's table, derived via immunoSEQ multiplex PCR, lists solely in-frame clones and lacks some. Clone size and V and J calls were adopted from that table, with D and trimming inferred from the DNA. The sample comprises under 300,000 clones, around 90% of which are singletons, and less than 1% rests with the top ten. Trimming cost V 0 bases and J 2 bases, with 8 bases left between them. Germline V lookup: CDR1 LGHDT, CDR2 YNNKEL (reference sequence). The CDR3 sequence is 15 residues long.

What was sequenced was peripheral blood. The rearrangement links TRBV3-1 (or the pseudogene TRBV3-2) to TRBJ1-5; D remains unclear. This sequence was found in a woman aged 40 to 49 who had recovered from COVID-19. The DNA for the CDR3 is TGTGCCAGCAGCCAAGATAGCGGGGGCAATCAGCCCCAGCATTTT. It codes for CASSQDSGGNQPQHF.